At least ten counts were recorded for the clone carrying this T cell receptor beta chain. These data come from a study of breast tumors, draining lymph nodes, adjacent tissues. In TCRdb, the multiplex PCR reads were re-called with MiXCR into one record per CDR3 protein. The sample has several thousand distinct CDR3 sequences; about two fifths are singletons. The CDR3 is made up of 15 amino acids. V shed 1 base and J 0 bases; nucleotides not matched to a gene: 0. From germline, CDR1 is SGHAT and CDR2 FQNNGV. Sample: tumor-adjacent breast tissue. The V and J genes are TRBV11-2 and TRBJ2-1; 7 positions agree with TRBD2. This sequence was found in a female donor with breast cancer. Some clones in this sample may be carry-over from other donors' samples. The CDR3: CASSLGTSSYNEQFF. The CDR3 DNA sequence: TGTGCCAGCAGCTTAGGGACTAGCTCCTACAATGAGCAGTTCTTC.